These 24 T cell receptor beta chains share one sample of origin, sequenced in a study of tumor and adjacent non-tumor tissue in lung cancer. This sample's RNA came from whole unsorted tissue. This non-tumor lung sample came from over 3 cm beyond the tumor edge. A modified ARM-PCR protocol with three rounds of nested PCR amplified TCRbeta. TCRdb re-called the multiplex PCR reads through MiXCR, storing one row per CDR3 protein. The sample has 81,000 or so distinct CDR3 sequences, about 82% seen once. Source material: distant non-tumor lung tissue. The receptors shown here come from a man in his 60s with non-small cell lung cancer.

On this clonotype itself: A junction end diverges from the germline sequence, so it may reflect a read error. The rearrangement joins TRBV20-1 to TRBJ2-7; D is undetermined. The length of the CDR3 is 12 residues. Germline CDR1 DFQATT, CDR2 SNEGSKA (reference sequence). CDR3 coding DNA: TGCAGTGTTAGTGCGGTCATCTACAAGCAGTACTTC. This gives the protein CSVSAVIYKQYF.

The J gene is TRBJ1-6, the V gene TRBV11-2, with D maybe TRBD1 (5 bases). The V end was cut by 9 bases, the J end by 5 bases, with 17 bases between. The CDR3 is 15 residues long. CDR1 is SGHAT and CDR2 is FQNNGV in the germline V gene. CDR3 amino acids: CARSLGSDNNSPLHF. The CDR3 DNA follows: TGTGCCAGGAGTTTAGGATCGGACAATAATTCACCCCTCCACTTT.

This clonotype was counted at least ten times. The J gene is TRBJ2-1, the V gene TRBV5-1, with TRBD2 matching 8 bases. This CDR3 contains 18 residues. Germline assignment: CDR1 SGHRS and CDR2 YFSETQ. V lost 0 bases to trimming and J lost 3 bases; unmatched junction nucleotides: 11. The CDR3 DNA follows: TGCGCCAGCAGCTTGGCGGCCCCGGGCGGGAGGAACTACAATGAGCAGTTCTTC. This translates into CASSLAAPGGRNYNEQFF.

Note on this clonotype: A much bigger clone sits one base away, suggesting this may be a read error. The chain couples TRBV12-3 or TRBV12-4 to TRBJ2-7; tentatively, D is TRBD2 (6 bases). V lost 10 bases to trimming and J lost 6 bases, with 25 bases between them. There are 15 residues in the CDR3. CDR3 in DNA: TGTGCCAACACTCCTCAGGCAGGAGGGGAAGGCGAGCAGTACTTC. Encoded protein: CANTPQAGGEGEQYF.

CDR3 nucleotide sequence: TGTGCCAGCAGCTCCACAATGGAGTGGCCAATGGAGACCCAGTACTTC. This gives the protein CASSSTMEWPMETQYF. V gene TRBV11-2 combines with J gene TRBJ2-5; no clear D gene. V was shortened by 4 bases and J by 5 bases, with 20 bases between the two germline ends. The CDR3 covers 16 residues. Germline assignment: CDR1 SGHAT and CDR2 FQNNGV.

Regarding this clonotype: The junction departs from germline at one end; a sequencing error may be responsible. The chain uses TRBV11-3 and TRBJ2-5; a weak D match, TRBD2 (6 bases). The CDR3 consists of 16 residues. Germline loops: CDR1 SGHNT, CDR2 YENEEA. CDR3 residues: CSSSPAGGASREAQYF. DNA of the CDR3: TGTTCCAGCAGCCCGGCGGGCGGGGCGTCGCGTGAGGCCCAGTACTTC.

To note about this clonotype: The junction departs from the called germline gene at one end, perhaps through a read error. This chain connects TRBV11-2 to TRBJ2-5; the D gene is possibly TRBD1 (5 bases). The CDR3 totals 13 residues. CDR1 is SGHAT, CDR2 FQNNGV, per germline. The CDR3 loop reads CARSFIGEETQYF. DNA for the CDR3: TGTGCCAGAAGCTTTATAGGGGAAGAGACCCAATACTTC.

This clonotype was counted ten times or more. The chain combines TRBV11-1 with TRBJ2-1; 15 bases match TRBD2. The germline V gene encodes CDR1 SGHAT and CDR2 FQDESV (reference sequence). With 4 bases clipped from V and 12 bases from J, the junction kept 4 bases outside the gene matches. The CDR3 totals 14 residues. In DNA, the CDR3 is TGTGCCAGCAGCTCAGGACTAGCGGGAGGGTTGCAGTTCTTC. It yields the protein CASSSGLAGGLQFF.

J is TRBJ2-1 and V is TRBV20-1; tentative D call: TRBD2 (6 bases). V lost 3 bases to trimming and J lost 9 bases, with 21 bases between them. The CDR3 consists of 15 residues. Looked up from germline, CDR1 is DFQATT and CDR2 is SNEGSKA (reference sequence). Here the CDR3 DNA reads TGCAGTGCTAGGGATCGAAAACTAGCCGGTACTGAGCAGTTCTTC. As protein: CSARDRKLAGTEQFF.

This clonotype was found once. A clone one base away is much larger, so this may be a read error. The chain recombines TRBV6-2 or TRBV6-3 with TRBJ2-3; D not certain. Trimming cost V 7 bases and J 4 bases, with 12 bases left between them. The V gene's germline CDR1 is MNHEY and CDR2 SVGEGT. This CDR3 contains 13 residues. Written as DNA, the CDR3 is TGTGCCAGCATTTCAGATTACCCAGATACGCAGTATTTT. Translated, it gives CASISDYPDTQYF.

By share of the sample, this clonotype is medium-sized (0.01 to 0.1%). V and J are TRBV20-1 and TRBJ1-3, with no clear D. Trimming removed 3 bases at V and 8 bases at J, with 8 bases between. This CDR3 is 11 amino acids long. The V gene's germline CDR1 is DFQATT and CDR2 SNEGSKA (reference sequence). The CDR3 DNA reads TGCAGTGCTAGGGTTCTGGACACCATATATTTT. Its protein product is CSARVLDTIYF.

Remarks on this clonotype: At one boundary the junction diverges from the germline segment, which might be a read error. This chain connects TRBV11-2 to TRBJ2-3; 8 bases are shared with TRBD1. The CDR3 consists of 17 residues. Germline V gene data show CDR1 as SGHAT and CDR2 as FQNNGV. The CDR3 is CASSREGRDRNTDMQYF. Here the CDR3 DNA reads TGTGCCAGCAGCAGAGAGGGGCGGGACAGGAACACAGATATGCAGTATTTT.

In regard to this clonotype: Germline is not matched at one junction end, which may reflect a read error. The rearrangement joins TRBV6-6 to TRBJ2-5, with a weak D call TRBD2 (6 bases). This CDR3 region has 17 residues. CDR1 and CDR2 from the germline V gene are MNHNY and SVGAGI (reference sequence). CDR3: CAISYSSSRRAGETLYF. CDR3 sequence (DNA): TGTGCCATCAGTTACTCGAGTAGCAGGAGGGCCGGAGAGACCCTGTACTTC.

As regards this clonotype: Germline and junction disagree at one end, which may indicate a read error. The CDR3 nucleotides are TGCAGTGCTATGCAAAGACAGGGGGCGGATTCATCCCTCCACTTT. Its translation: CSAMQRQGADSSLHF. This chain connects TRBV20-1 to TRBJ1-6; 10 bases match TRBD1. This CDR3 comprises 15 residues. CDR1 DFQATT and CDR2 SNEGSKA come from the germline V gene (reference sequence).

With respect to this clonotype: The CDR3 ends on some other residue instead of the conserved phenylalanine or tryptophan, so this is likely a read error. The V call is TRBV11-3, the J call TRBJ1-1; no reliable D call. This CDR3 has 18 amino acids. CDR1 SGHNT and CDR2 YENEEA come from the germline V gene. CDR3 sequence: CASTLTPNLYGRNTEAFL. The CDR3 bases are TGTGCCAGCACCTTAACGCCGAATCTGTATGGTCGGAATACTGAGGCTTTCTTA.

A remark on this clonotype: The junction shows a germline mismatch at one end, possibly a read error. The rearrangement joins TRBV11-2 to TRBJ2-5, with D perhaps TRBD2 (6 bases). The CDR3 length is 13 residues. Germline V CDR1 and CDR2: SGHAT, FQNNGV. CDR3: CSSNSTGEETQYF. The DNA for the CDR3 is TGTTCCAGTAACTCTACGGGGGAAGAGACCCAGTACTTC.

The chain's CDR3 is CTTSLDTLYEQYF. CDR3 DNA: TGTACCACCAGCTTAGACACCCTTTACGAGCAGTACTTC. V and J are TRBV11-2 and TRBJ2-7; unclear D gene. The V gene's germline CDR1 is SGHAT and CDR2 FQNNGV. This CDR3 contains 13 residues. The full variable domain, its missing parts supplied by reference TRBV11-2 and TRBJ2-7, is EAGVAQSPRYKIIEKRQSVAFWCNPISGHATLYWYQQILGQGPKLLIQFQNNGVVDDSQLPKDRFSAERLKGVDSTLKIQPAKLEDSAVYLCTTSLDTLYEQYFGPGTRLTVT.

The V call is TRBV29-1, the J call TRBJ2-5; TRBD1 agrees at 8 bases. The germline V gene has CDR1 SQVTM and CDR2 ANQGSEA. This CDR3 is built from 13 residues. Trimming took 6 bases from V and 5 from J; bases not matched to a gene: 8. In DNA form, the CDR3 reads TGCAGCGTCACTTGGACAGGGAAGGAGACCCAGTACTTC. This gives the protein CSVTWTGKETQYF.

J is TRBJ2-1 and V is TRBV20-1; D call uncertain. V was pared by 0 bases and J by 10 bases, with 13 bases between. This CDR3 has 13 amino acids. The germline CDR1 and CDR2 sequences are DFQATT and SNEGSKA (reference sequence). CDR3 in amino acids: CSARESARPEQFF. The DNA of the CDR3 is TGCAGTGCTAGAGAAAGTGCGCGTCCCGAGCAGTTCTTC.

A remark on this clonotype: Germline is not matched at one junction end, which may reflect a read error. This chain links TRBV20-1 with TRBJ2-5, with a weak D call TRBD2 (6 bases). Germline assignment: CDR1 DFQATT and CDR2 SNEGSKA (reference sequence). This CDR3 is built from 16 residues. The CDR3, as DNA: TGCAGTCCTAGAGATATGGGGGGAGCGAACCAAGAGACCCAGTACTTC. This codes for CSPRDMGGANQETQYF.

Note on this clonotype: The junction shows a germline mismatch at one end, possibly a read error. The V call is TRBV4-1, the J call TRBJ1-2; perhaps TRBD1 as D (6 bases). The CDR3 sequence is 14 residues long. Germline V CDR1 and CDR2: MGHRA, YSYEKL. CDR3 bases: TGCCCCAGCATCCCGGACAGCACCTCTTTCGGCTACACTTTC. Translation: CPSIPDSTSFGYTF.

As concerns this clonotype: One junction end disagrees with the germline gene, perhaps due to a read error. The gene calls are TRBV20-1 and TRBJ1-2, with 10 nucleotides matching TRBD1. The CDR3 is 13 residues long. The germline V gene has CDR1 DFQATT and CDR2 SNEGSKA (reference sequence). Written as DNA, the CDR3 is TGCAGTGCTCCGACAGGGGGCTGGTATGTCTACACCTTC. Encoded protein: CSAPTGGWYVYTF.

As regards this clonotype: An end of the junction does not agree with germline; a read error may underlie this. This chain joins TRBV10-1 and TRBJ2-2; tentatively, D is TRBD1 (5 bases). CDR3 length: 14 amino acids. CDR1 WNHNN and CDR2 SYGVQD come from the germline V gene (reference sequence). CDR3 DNA sequence: TGCGCCAGCAGTAGACAGTCAAACAGCGGGGAGCTGTTTTTT. Amino acid sequence: CASSRQSNSGELFF.

Regarding this clonotype: An end of the junction differs from the germline gene, which may be a read error. The gene calls are TRBV4-1 and TRBJ1-1, with TRBD1 identical over 9 bases. Germline CDR1 MGHRA, CDR2 YSYEKL. The CDR3 covers 16 residues. The CDR3 DNA follows: TGCGCCAGTAGCCAACGGACAGGGGAGGGAAGCACTGGAGCTTTCTTT. This translates into CASSQRTGEGSTGAFF.